This T cell receptor (beta chain) stems from a study of blood T cell repertoires in COVID-19. About the research overall: Acute and convalescent COVID-19 specimens originated in the United States, Italy and Spain. T cells, B-cell-depleted T cells, or PBMCs supplied cDNA or gDNA.

Authors' data handling: Reference gene primer amplification gave estimated nucleated cell counts. Sequencing was performed with immunoSEQ multiplex PCR; in TCRdb, only in-frame clones are kept and a portion is missing. Clone size and the V and J calls come from that table; the DNA yielded D and trimming. The sample has approximately 100,000 clones; approximately 87% are singletons. This receptor was taken from a woman aged 25 to 39 with acute or convalescent COVID-19. The sample comprised peripheral blood.

Here the CDR3 DNA reads TGTGCCAGCAGTAAAAGACAGGGGGGGCTGAACAATGAGCAGTTCTTC. This gives the protein CASSKRQGGLNNEQFF. The chain couples TRBV28 to TRBJ2-1, with 9 bases matching TRBD1. The CDR3 has 16 amino acids. Germline V gene sequence: CDR1 MDHEN, CDR2 SYDVKM. V shed 5 bases and J 5 bases; nucleotides not matched to a gene: 10.